This passage covers 7 T cell receptor beta chains from one sample sequenced in a study of early T cells in non-severe SARS-CoV-2 infection. TCRdb passed the 5' RACE reads through MiXCR, listing each CDR3 protein once. The sample consists of approximately 70,000 distinct CDR3 sequences, roughly an eighth of them appearing once. The material sequenced was whole blood. These receptors all come from an adult who was a healthcare worker with PCR-confirmed SARS-CoV-2 infection or an uninfected control (not recorded which).

This clonotype was picked up many times. This sequence joins TRBV24-1 and TRBJ1-1, with 9 nucleotides matching TRBD1. V was clipped by 2 bases and J by 5 bases; unmatched bases: 5. Germline loops: CDR1 KGHDR, CDR2 SFDVKD. The CDR3 sequence is 15 residues long. The CDR3 reads CATSDSKDRGTEAFF. DNA of the CDR3: TGTGCCACCAGTGATTCGAAAGACAGGGGGACTGAAGCTTTCTTT.

This clonotype was counted many times. The rearrangement joins TRBV29-1 to TRBJ1-2; TRBD1 is a possible D gene (5 bases). V gave up 1 base and J gave up 8 bases, with 8 bases separating them. The germline CDR1 and CDR2 sequences are SQVTM and ANQGSEA. This CDR3 contains 11 residues. CDR3 DNA sequence: TGCAGCGTTGAAGTGGGGGTCGGCTACACCTTC. Residues: CSVEVGVGYTF.

This clonotype was picked up many times. The chain links TRBV12-3 or TRBV12-4 to TRBJ2-1; maybe TRBD1 (6 bases). The CDR3 length is 13 residues. V was trimmed by 6 bases and J by 5 bases, leaving 11 bases between them. CDR3 coding DNA: TGTGCCAGCAGCCCAAGGGGGAACAATGAGCAGTTCTTC. Translated: CASSPRGNNEQFF.

At least ten counts were recorded for this clonotype. The chain joins TRBV14 to TRBJ1-1, with TRBD1 matching 7 bases. The V segment lost 4 bases and the J segment 5 bases; nucleotides outside the gene matches: 10. The CDR3 spans 15 residues. Germline lookup yields CDR1 SGHDN and CDR2 FVKESK. The CDR3 DNA follows: TGTGCCAGCAGCCCGTACGGCAGGGGGAATACTGAAGCTTTCTTT. Encoded protein: CASSPYGRGNTEAFF. Drawing the rest from reference TRBV14 and TRBJ1-1, the complete variable domain is EAGVTQFPSHSVIEKGQTVTLRCDPISGHDNLYWYRRVMGKEIKFLLHFVKESKQDESGMPNNRFLAERTGGTYSTLKVQPAELEDSGVYFCASSPYGRGNTEAFFGQGTRLTVV.

This clonotype was counted ten times or more. V is TRBV21-1 and J is TRBJ2-1; the D call of TRBD2 is as the table states it, not checked on the DNA. TRBV21-1 is annotated as a pseudogene. The CDR3 spans 16 residues. This CDR3 is CASSITGLAFYNEQFF. In nucleotides, the CDR3 is TGTGCCAGCAGCATAACGGGACTAGCGTTCTACAATGAGCAGTTCTTC.

This clonotype was seen many times. The germline gene is not matched at one end of the junction; a read error may be the cause. The chain couples TRBV14 to TRBJ1-6, with D tentatively TRBD1 (5 bases). Germline loops: CDR1 SGHDN, CDR2 FVKESK. The CDR3 runs 16 residues. The CDR3, as DNA: TGTGCCAGCAGCCAAGGGGACGGGATACTTTATTCACCTCTCCACTTT. It yields the protein CASSQGDGILYSPLHF.

This clonotype was recorded at least ten times. The J gene is TRBJ1-5, the V gene TRBV7-9, with TRBD1 matching 10 bases. The V segment lost 6 bases and the J segment 6 bases; nucleotides outside the gene matches: 8. The CDR3 is 15 amino acids. The germline V gene encodes CDR1 SEHNR and CDR2 FQNEAQ (reference sequence). The CDR3 DNA is TGTGCCAGCAGTACCGACAGGGGGCGCGGTCAGCCCCAGCATTTT. This encodes CASSTDRGRGQPQHF.